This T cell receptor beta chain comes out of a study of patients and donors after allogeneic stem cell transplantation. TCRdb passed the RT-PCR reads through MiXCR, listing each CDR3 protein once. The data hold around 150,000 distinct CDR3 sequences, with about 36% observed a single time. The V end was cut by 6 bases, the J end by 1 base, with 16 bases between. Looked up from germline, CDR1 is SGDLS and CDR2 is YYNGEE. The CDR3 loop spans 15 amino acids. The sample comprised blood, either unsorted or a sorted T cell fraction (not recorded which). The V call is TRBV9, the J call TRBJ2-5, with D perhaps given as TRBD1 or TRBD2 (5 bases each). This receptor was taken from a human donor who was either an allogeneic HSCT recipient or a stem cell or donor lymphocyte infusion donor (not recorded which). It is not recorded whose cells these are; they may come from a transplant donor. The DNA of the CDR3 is TGTGCCAGCAACCTTGGGGACCCCATCCAAGAGACCCAGTACTTC. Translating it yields CASNLGDPIQETQYF. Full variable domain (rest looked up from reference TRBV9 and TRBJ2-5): DSGVTQTPKHLITATGQRVTLRCSPRSGDLSVYWYQQSLDQGLQFLIQYYNGEERAKGNILERFSAQQFPDLHSELNLSSLELGDSALYFCASNLGDPIQETQYFGPGTRLLVL.